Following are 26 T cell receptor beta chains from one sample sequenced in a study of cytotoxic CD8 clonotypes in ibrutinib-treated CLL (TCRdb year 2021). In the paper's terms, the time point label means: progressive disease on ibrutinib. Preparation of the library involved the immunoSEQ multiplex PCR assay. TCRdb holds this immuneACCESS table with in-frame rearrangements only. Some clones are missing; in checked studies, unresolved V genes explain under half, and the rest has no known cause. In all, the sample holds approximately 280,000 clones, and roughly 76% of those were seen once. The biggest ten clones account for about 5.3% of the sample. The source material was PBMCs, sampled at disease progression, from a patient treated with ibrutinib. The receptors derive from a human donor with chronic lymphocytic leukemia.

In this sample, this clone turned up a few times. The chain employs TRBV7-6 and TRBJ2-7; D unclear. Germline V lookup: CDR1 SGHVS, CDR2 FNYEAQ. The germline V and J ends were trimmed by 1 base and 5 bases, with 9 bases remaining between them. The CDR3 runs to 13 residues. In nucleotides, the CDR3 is TGTGCCAGCAGCTTAGAGACGGTGGACGAGCAGTACTTC. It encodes CASSLETVDEQYF.

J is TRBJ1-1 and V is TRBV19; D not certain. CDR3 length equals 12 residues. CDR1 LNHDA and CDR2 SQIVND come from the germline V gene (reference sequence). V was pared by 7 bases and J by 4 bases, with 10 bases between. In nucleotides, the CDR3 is TGTGCCAGTACCTTCCGGGGCACTGAAGCTTTCTTT. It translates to CASTFRGTEAFF.

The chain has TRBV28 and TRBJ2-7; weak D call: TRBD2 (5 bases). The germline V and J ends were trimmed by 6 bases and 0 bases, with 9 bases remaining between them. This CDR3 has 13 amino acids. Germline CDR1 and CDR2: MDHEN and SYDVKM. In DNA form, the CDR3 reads TGTGCCAGCAGAGACCTAGCCTCCTACGAGCAGTACTTC. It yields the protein CASRDLASYEQYF.

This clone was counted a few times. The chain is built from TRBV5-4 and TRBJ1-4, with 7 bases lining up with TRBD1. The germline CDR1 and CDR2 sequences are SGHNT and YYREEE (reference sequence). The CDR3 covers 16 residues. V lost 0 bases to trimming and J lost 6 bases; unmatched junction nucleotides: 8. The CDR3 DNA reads TGTGCCAGCAGCTTGGGGGTAGGGGGCCGTTATGAAAAACTGTTTTTT. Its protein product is CASSLGVGGRYEKLFF.

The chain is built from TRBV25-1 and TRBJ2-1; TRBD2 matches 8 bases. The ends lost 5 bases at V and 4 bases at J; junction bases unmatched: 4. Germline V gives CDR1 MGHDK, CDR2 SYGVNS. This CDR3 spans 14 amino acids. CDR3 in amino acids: CASSRLASYNEQFF. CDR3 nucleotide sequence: TGTGCCAGCAGTAGACTAGCGAGTTACAATGAGCAGTTCTTC.

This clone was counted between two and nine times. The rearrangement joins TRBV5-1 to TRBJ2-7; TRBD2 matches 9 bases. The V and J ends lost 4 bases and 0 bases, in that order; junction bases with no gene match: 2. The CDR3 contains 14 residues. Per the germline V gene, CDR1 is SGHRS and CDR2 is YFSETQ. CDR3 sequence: CASSISGSSYEQYF. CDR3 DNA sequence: TGCGCCAGCAGCATTAGCGGGAGCTCCTACGAGCAGTACTTC.

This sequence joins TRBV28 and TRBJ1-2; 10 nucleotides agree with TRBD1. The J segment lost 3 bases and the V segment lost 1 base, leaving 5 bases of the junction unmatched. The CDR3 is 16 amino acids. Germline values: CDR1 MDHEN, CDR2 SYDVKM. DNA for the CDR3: TGTGCCAGCAGTTTATCGGACAGGGGGTACGACTATGGCTACACCTTC. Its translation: CASSLSDRGYDYGYTF.

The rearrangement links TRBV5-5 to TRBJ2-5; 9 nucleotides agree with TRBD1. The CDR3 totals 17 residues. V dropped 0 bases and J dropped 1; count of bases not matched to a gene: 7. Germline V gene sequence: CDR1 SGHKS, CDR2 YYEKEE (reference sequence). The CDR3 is CASSLENWGQGQETQYF. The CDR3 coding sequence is TGTGCCAGCAGCTTGGAGAACTGGGGACAGGGCCAAGAGACCCAGTACTTC. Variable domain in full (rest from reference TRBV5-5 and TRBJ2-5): DAGVTQSPTHLIKTRGQQVTLRCSPISGHKSVSWYQQVLGQGPQFIFQYYEKEERGRGNFPDRFSARQFPNYSSELNVNALLLGDSALYLCASSLENWGQGQETQYFGPGTRLLVL.

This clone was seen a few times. This chain's CDR3 is CASSFWDRGPETQYF. In DNA form, the CDR3 reads TGTGCCAGCAGCTTTTGGGACAGGGGGCCGGAGACCCAGTACTTC. This rearrangement joins TRBV7-2 to TRBJ2-5, with 12 nucleotides matching TRBD1. V shed 3 bases and J 5 bases; nucleotides not matched to a gene: 4. Germline values: CDR1 SGHTA, CDR2 FQGNSA. This CDR3 contains 15 residues.

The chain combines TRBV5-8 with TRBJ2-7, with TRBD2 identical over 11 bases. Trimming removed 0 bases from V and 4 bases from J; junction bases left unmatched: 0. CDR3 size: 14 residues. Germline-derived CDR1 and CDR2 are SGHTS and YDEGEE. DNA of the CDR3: TGTGCCAGCAGCTTGGGGACTAGCGGGTACGAGCAGTACTTC. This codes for CASSLGTSGYEQYF.

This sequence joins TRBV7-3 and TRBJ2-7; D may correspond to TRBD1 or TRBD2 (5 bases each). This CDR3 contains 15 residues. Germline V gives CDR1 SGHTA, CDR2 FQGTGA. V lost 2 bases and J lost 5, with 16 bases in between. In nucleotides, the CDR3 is TGTGCCAGCAGCTTAGGGGCAGGGCAGGGACACGAGCAGTACTTC. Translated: CASSLGAGQGHEQYF.

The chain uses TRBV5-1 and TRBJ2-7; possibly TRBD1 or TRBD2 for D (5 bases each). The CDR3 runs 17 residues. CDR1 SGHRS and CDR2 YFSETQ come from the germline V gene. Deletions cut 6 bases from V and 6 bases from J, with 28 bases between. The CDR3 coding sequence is TGCGCCAGCACGATCTCCACAACGGGGCCACCAGGTGGCGAGCAGTACTTC. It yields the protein CASTISTTGPPGGEQYF. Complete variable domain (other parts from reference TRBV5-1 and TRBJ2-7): KAGVTQTPRYLIKTRGQQVTLSCSPISGHRSVSWYQQTPGQGLQFLFEYFSETQRNKGNFPGRFSGRQFSNSRSEMNVSTLELGDSALYLCASTISTTGPPGGEQYFGPGTRLTVT.

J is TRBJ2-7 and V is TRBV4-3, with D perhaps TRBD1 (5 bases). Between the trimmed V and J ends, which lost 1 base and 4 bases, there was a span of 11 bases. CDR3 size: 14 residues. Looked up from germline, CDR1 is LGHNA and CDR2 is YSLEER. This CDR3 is CASSQGQLGYEQYF. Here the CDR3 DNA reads TGCGCCAGCAGCCAAGGACAGCTCGGGTACGAGCAGTACTTC.

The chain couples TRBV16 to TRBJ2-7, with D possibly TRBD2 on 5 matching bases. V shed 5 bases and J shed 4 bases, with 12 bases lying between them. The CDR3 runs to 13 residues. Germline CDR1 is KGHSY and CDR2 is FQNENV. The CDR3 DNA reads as TGTGCCAGCAGCAGGCCAAGCGGATACGAGCAGTACTTC. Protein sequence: CASSRPSGYEQYF.

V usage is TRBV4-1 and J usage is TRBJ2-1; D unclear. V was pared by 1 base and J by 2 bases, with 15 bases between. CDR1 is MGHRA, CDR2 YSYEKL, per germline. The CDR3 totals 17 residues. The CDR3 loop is CASSQGPLAAPYNEQFF. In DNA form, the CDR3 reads TGCGCCAGCAGCCAAGGGCCCCTGGCGGCCCCCTACAATGAGCAGTTCTTC.

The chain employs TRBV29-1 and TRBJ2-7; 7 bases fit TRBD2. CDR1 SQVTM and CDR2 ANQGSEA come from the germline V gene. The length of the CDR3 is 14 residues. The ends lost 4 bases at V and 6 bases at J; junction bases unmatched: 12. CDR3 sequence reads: CSVVGTVGGIEQYF. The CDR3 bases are TGCAGCGTTGTGGGGACGGTGGGGGGGATCGAGCAGTACTTC.

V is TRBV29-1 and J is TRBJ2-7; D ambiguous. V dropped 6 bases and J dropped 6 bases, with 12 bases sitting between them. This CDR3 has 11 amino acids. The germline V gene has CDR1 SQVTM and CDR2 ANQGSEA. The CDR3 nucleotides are TGCAGCGTCGCCACTGCCAGCGAGCAGTACTTC. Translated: CSVATASEQYF.

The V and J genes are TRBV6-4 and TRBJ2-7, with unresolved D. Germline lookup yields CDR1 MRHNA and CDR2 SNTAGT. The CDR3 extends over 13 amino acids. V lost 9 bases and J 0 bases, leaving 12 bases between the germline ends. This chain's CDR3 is CARGLRSSYEQYF. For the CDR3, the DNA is TGTGCCAGGGGTCTCCGGAGCTCCTACGAGCAGTACTTC.

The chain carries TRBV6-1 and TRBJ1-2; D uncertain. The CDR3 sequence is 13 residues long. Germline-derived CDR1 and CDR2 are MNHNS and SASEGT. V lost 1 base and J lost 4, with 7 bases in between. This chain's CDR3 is CASSEVSAYGYTF. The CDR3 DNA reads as TGTGCCAGCAGTGAAGTATCCGCCTATGGCTACACCTTC.

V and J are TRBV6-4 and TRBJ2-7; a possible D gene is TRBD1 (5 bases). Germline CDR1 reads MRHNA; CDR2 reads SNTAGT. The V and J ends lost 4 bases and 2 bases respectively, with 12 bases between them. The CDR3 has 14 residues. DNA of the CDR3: TGTGCCAGCAGTGCTGCAACAGGCCCCTACGAGCAGTACTTC. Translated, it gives CASSAATGPYEQYF.

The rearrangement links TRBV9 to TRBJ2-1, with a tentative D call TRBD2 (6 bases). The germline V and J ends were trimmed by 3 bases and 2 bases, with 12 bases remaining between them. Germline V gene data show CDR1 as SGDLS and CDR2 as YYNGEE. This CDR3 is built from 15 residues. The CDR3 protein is CASSDVAGPYNEQFF. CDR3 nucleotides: TGTGCCAGCAGCGATGTGGCGGGGCCCTACAATGAGCAGTTCTTC.

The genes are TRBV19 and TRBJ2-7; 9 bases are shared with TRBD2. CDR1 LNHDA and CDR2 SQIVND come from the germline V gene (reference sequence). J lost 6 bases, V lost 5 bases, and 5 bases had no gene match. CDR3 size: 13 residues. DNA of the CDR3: TGTGCCAGTAGTCCGGGACTAGCAGGCGAGCAGTACTTC. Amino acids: CASSPGLAGEQYF.

CDR3 in DNA: TGTGCCAGCAGTGGTCTGACTAGCCTAAGCTCCTACAATGAGCAGTTCTTC. Amino acid sequence: CASSGLTSLSSYNEQFF. The chain uses TRBV6-1 and TRBJ2-1, with 7 positions matching TRBD2. V shed 4 bases and J 0 bases; nucleotides not matched to a gene: 9. Germline CDR1 and CDR2: MNHNS and SASEGT. The CDR3 runs to 17 residues.

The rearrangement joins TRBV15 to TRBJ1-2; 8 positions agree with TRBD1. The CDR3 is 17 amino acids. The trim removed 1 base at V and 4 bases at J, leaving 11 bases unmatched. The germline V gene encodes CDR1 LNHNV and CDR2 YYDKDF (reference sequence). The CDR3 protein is CATSRGETGEPPYGYTF. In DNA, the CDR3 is TGTGCCACCAGCAGAGGCGAGACAGGGGAGCCACCCTATGGCTACACCTTC.

Here the CDR3 DNA reads TGTGCCAGCAGTCCAGGGGGTTCCCTGGTTGAAAAACTGTTTTTT. Translating gives CASSPGGSLVEKLFF. The V gene is TRBV6-1, the J gene TRBJ1-4; 7 nucleotides match TRBD1. The CDR3 is made up of 15 amino acids. Germline lookup yields CDR1 MNHNS and CDR2 SASEGT. Losses at the gene ends were 5 bases for V and 7 bases for J; bases not matched to a gene: 10.

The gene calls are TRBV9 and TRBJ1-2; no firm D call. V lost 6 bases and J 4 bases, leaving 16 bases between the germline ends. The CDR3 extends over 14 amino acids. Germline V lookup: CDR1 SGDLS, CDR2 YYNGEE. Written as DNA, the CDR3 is TGTGCCAGCAAGGCAAAGCTGGGTAGCTATGGCTACACCTTC. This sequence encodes CASKAKLGSYGYTF.